The 13 T cell receptor beta chains given below trace back to one sample, sequenced in a study of cytomegalovirus exposure and HLA in healthy donors (TCRdb year 2017). The library was obtained by the immunoSEQ multiplex PCR assay. For the multiplex PCR, a mixture combining 60 forward primers for TCR Vbeta segments and 13 reverse primers for TCR Jbeta segments was used. TCRdb took over this immuneACCESS table, retaining in-frame rearrangements with V and J assigned. Such tables are incomplete; in checked studies, under half of the missing clones stem from an unresolved V gene, and the remainder is unexplained. This sample lists about 120,000 clones; approximately 80% were detected once. Roughly 4% of the sample rests with the top ten. Sequencing input: PBMCs. The origin of the receptors is a human donor in good health.

The rearrangement links TRBV6-5 to TRBJ1-3, with 8 positions matching TRBD1. Germline CDR1 MNHEY, CDR2 SVGAGI. Germline trimming cut 9 bases from V and 1 base from J; bases unmatched to any gene: 5. The CDR3 consists of 14 residues. The CDR3 sequence is CASYRGDSGNTIYF. The CDR3 nucleotides are TGTGCCAGTTACAGGGGGGATTCTGGAAACACCATATATTTT.

This chain links TRBV27 with TRBJ2-7; possible D gene TRBD1, 5 bases. In germline, CDR1 is MNHEY, CDR2 SMNVEV (reference sequence). This CDR3 spans 13 amino acids. Trimming removed 5 bases at V and 7 bases at J, with 15 bases between. This chain's CDR3 is CASSPFLKGEQYF. In nucleotides, the CDR3 is TGTGCCAGCAGTCCCTTCCTTAAGGGGGAGCAGTACTTC.

This chain links TRBV5-1 with TRBJ2-1, with no clear D. Germline values: CDR1 SGHRS, CDR2 YFSETQ. The CDR3 totals 14 residues. V shed 0 bases and J shed 8 bases, with 12 bases lying between them. DNA for the CDR3: TGCGCCAGCAGCTTGGACCCTAGTTTCGATGAGCAGTTCTTC. This encodes CASSLDPSFDEQFF. The full variable domain, rest sourced from reference TRBV5-1 and TRBJ2-1, is KAGVTQTPRYLIKTRGQQVTLSCSPISGHRSVSWYQQTPGQGLQFLFEYFSETQRNKGNFPGRFSGRQFSNSRSEMNVSTLELGDSALYLCASSLDPSFDEQFFGPGTRLTVL.

This clone was seen only a few times. This chain links TRBV18 with TRBJ2-3; the D is unclear. The V and J ends lost 2 bases and 10 bases respectively, with 13 bases between them. The CDR3 has 13 residues. CDR1 is KGHSH, CDR2 LQKENI, per germline. The DNA for the CDR3 is TGTGCCAGCTCACCAAGTCAGATCCTAGCGCAGTATTTT. It encodes CASSPSQILAQYF.

This clone was seen once. The rearrangement uses TRBV6-1 and TRBJ2-7, with D tentatively TRBD2 (6 bases). V was pared by 3 bases and J by 0 bases, with 12 bases between. The CDR3 length is 15 residues. CDR1 is MNHNS and CDR2 is SASEGT in the germline V gene. CDR3 sequence: CASSEGLASSYEQYF. The CDR3 region has the DNA TGTGCCAGCAGTGAGGGTCTAGCGAGCTCCTACGAGCAGTACTTC.

This chain connects TRBV5-1 to TRBJ2-3, with a possible D match to TRBD1 (6 bases). This CDR3 is 14 amino acids long. V lost 4 bases, J lost 2 bases, and 11 bases lay in between. Germline V gene data show CDR1 as SGHRS and CDR2 as YFSETQ. This CDR3 is CASSTGDTTDTQYF. The CDR3, as DNA: TGCGCCAGCAGCACTGGGGACACCACAGATACGCAGTATTTT.

The rearrangement uses TRBV10-2 and TRBJ2-1; tentatively, D is TRBD2 (5 bases). V was trimmed by 7 bases and J by 8 bases, leaving 21 bases between them. The CDR3 consists of 15 residues. Germline V lookup: CDR1 WSHSY, CDR2 SAAADI. The CDR3 DNA sequence: TGCGCCAGCATCCGGGGTCGTCAAGATTTCGATGAGCAGTTCTTC. Protein: CASIRGRQDFDEQFF.

The V call is TRBV27, the J call TRBJ2-1, with D unclear. V was shortened by 0 bases and J by 1 base, with 7 bases between the two germline ends. Germline V gene lookup returns CDR1 MNHEY and CDR2 SMNVEV (reference sequence). This CDR3 has 15 residues. The CDR3 DNA follows: TGTGCCAGCAGTTTATCTCCAGATTCCTACAATGAGCAGTTCTTC. The encoded protein is CASSLSPDSYNEQFF.

The chain employs TRBV11-3 and TRBJ2-7; D is unresolved. The ends were cut back, 4 bases at V and 0 bases at J, with 7 bases in the middle. CDR1 is SGHNT and CDR2 is YENEEA in the germline V gene. The length of the CDR3 is 13 residues. CDR3 residues: CASSSSTSYEQYF. The CDR3 bases are TGTGCCAGCAGCTCTTCTACCTCCTACGAGCAGTACTTC.

This chain links TRBV27 with TRBJ1-2; D unclear. V lost 0 bases to trimming and J lost 4 bases, with 9 bases between them. This CDR3 is built from 14 residues. From germline, CDR1 is MNHEY and CDR2 SMNVEV (reference sequence). The DNA for the CDR3 is TGTGCCAGCAGTTTATCGCCAGGTACCTATGGCTACACCTTC. Translating gives CASSLSPGTYGYTF.

The genes are TRBV9 and TRBJ2-5; 9 nucleotides align to TRBD2. This CDR3 comprises 17 residues. J lost 3 bases, V lost 4 bases, and 13 bases had no gene match. The V gene's germline CDR1 is SGDLS and CDR2 YYNGEE. The CDR3, as DNA: TGTGCCAGCAGCCCCTACGCTCAGGCTAGCGGGGAAGAGACCCAGTACTTC. This translates into CASSPYAQASGEETQYF.

The chain joins TRBV19 to TRBJ1-5, with TRBD1 as a possible D gene (6 bases). The CDR3 length is 16 residues. Deletions cut 6 bases from V and 2 bases from J, with 17 bases between. CDR1 LNHDA and CDR2 SQIVND come from the germline V gene (reference sequence). The CDR3 is CASRSPGGAGNQPQHF. In DNA, the CDR3 is TGTGCCAGTAGGTCGCCTGGGGGCGCAGGCAATCAGCCCCAGCATTTT.

This rearrangement joins TRBV15 to TRBJ2-5; TRBD2 might be the D (6 bases). This CDR3 comprises 15 residues. Germline V gene sequence: CDR1 LNHNV, CDR2 YYDKDF (reference sequence). V was pared by 1 base and J by 2 bases, with 11 bases between. CDR3: CATSRAGGAQETQYF. CDR3 nucleotide sequence: TGTGCCACCAGCAGAGCCGGGGGAGCGCAAGAGACCCAGTACTTC.